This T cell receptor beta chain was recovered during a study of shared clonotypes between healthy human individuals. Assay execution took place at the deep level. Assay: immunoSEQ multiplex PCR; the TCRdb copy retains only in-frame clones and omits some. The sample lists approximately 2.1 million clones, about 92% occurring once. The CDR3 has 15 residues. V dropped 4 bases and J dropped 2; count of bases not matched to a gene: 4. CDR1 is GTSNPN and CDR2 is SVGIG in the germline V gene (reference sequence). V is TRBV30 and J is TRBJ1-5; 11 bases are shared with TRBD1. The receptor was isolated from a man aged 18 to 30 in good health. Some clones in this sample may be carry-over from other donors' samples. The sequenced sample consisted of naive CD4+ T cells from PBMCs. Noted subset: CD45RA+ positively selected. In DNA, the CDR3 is TGTGCCTGGACGGGACAGGGGGTAGGCAATCAGCCCCAGCATTTT. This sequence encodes CAWTGQGVGNQPQHF.